The clone carrying this T cell receptor beta chain came up a few times. The antigen is unknown. The data stem from a study of vaccination and CD4 T cells after COVID-19. Treatment given: approximately 11-day PBMC culture with coronavirus spike peptide pools or control peptides (ViraFEST assay). Researchers used the Oncomine TCR Beta short-read assay to sequence DNA from cultured CD4+ T cells. Cultured CD4+ T cells were the source of extracted genomic DNA. Each CDR3 protein is one row after TCRdb ran MiXCR on the PCR reads. The profile shows about 23,000 distinct CDR3 sequences, around 70% of them singletons. The trim removed 6 bases at V and 4 bases at J, leaving 3 bases unmatched. Germline CDR1 is ENHRY and CDR2 is SYGVKD. The CDR3 covers 13 residues.

The sequencing used CD4+ T cells from blood, cultured in vitro, collected after SARS-CoV-2 vaccination. This clonotype was sampled from a human donor who received a COVID-19 vaccine. V and J are TRBV10-3 and TRBJ1-1; 9 bases are shared with TRBD1. The DNA of the CDR3 is TGTGCCATCAGGACAGGGGGGGGCACTGAAGCTTTCTTT. It encodes CAIRTGGGTEAFF.